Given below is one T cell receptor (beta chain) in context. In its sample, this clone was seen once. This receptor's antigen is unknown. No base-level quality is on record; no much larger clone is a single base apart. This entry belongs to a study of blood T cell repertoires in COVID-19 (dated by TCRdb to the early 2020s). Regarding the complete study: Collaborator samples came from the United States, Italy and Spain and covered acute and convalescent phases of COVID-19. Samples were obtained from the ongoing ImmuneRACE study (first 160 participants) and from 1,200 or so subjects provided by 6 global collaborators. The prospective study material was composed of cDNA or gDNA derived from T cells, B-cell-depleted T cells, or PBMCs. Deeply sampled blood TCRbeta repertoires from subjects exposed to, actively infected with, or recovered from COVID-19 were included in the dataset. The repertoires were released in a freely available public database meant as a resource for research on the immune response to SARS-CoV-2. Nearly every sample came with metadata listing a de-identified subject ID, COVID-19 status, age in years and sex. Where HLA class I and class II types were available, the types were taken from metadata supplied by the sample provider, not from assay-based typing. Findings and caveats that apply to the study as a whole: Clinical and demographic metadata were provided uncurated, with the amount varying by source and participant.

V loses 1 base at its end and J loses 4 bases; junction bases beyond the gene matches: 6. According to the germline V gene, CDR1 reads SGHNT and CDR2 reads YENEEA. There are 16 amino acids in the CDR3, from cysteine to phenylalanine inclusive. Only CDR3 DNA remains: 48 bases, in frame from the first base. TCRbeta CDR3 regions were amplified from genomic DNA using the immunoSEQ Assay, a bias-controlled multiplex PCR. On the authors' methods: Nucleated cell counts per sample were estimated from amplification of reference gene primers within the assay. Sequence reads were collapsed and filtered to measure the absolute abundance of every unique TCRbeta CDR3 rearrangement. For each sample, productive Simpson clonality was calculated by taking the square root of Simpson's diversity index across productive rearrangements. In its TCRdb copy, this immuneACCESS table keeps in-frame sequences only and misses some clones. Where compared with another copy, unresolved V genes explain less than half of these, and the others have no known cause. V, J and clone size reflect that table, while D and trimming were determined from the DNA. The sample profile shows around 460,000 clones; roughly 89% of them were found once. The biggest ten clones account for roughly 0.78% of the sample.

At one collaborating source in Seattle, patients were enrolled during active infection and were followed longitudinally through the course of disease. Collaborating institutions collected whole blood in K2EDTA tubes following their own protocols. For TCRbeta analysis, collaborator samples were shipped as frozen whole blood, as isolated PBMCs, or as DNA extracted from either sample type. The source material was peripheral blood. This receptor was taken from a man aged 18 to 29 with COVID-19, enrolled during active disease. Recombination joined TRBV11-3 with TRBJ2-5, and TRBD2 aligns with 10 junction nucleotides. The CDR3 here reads CASSLGTSGNRETQYF. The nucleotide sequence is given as TGTGCCAGCAGCTTAGGAACTAGCGGGAATCGAGAGACCCAGTACTTC.